This TCR beta chain was sequenced in a study of blood T cell repertoires in COVID-19. As for the study in general: Material from acute and convalescent COVID-19 was sourced from the United States, Italy and Spain. From T cells, B-cell-depleted T cells, or PBMCs came the material, which was cDNA or gDNA.

Original analysis: Reference gene primer amplification in the assay estimated nucleated cell counts. The method was immunoSEQ multiplex PCR; TCRdb's version includes in-frame clones alone and lacks a portion of them. That table gives V, J and clone size, and the DNA gave D and trimming. Of some 91,000 clones listed, about 80% are singletons. Germline V gene lookup returns CDR1 KGHSH and CDR2 LQKENI. V was clipped by 8 bases and J by 1 base, with 14 bases between them. The CDR3 length is 14 residues. Sequenced: peripheral blood. J is TRBJ1-1 and V is TRBV18, with D tentatively TRBD1 (5 bases). This clonotype was sampled from an older man with acute or convalescent COVID-19. This chain's CDR3 is CASTLGGTNTEAFF. CDR3 DNA: TGTGCCAGCACCTTGGGGGGTACGAACACTGAAGCTTTCTTT.